Shown below are 7 T cell receptor beta chains from a single sample sequenced in a study of identical twins. TCRdb reprocessed the 5' RACE reads with MiXCR, giving one entry per CDR3 protein. The data contain approximately 530,000 distinct CDR3 sequences, approximately 20% of them seen just once; the ten biggest clones take up 0.48%. These data are also associated with another study on yellow fever vaccine responses in identical twins.

The sequenced material came from CD4+ T cells sorted from blood. The receptors stem from a woman aged 18-35 years in good health.

This clonotype was seen only a few times. The J gene is TRBJ2-2, the V gene TRBV29-1, with D possibly matching TRBD1 (5 bases). The CDR3 spans 14 residues. V was trimmed by 7 bases and J by 1 base, leaving 13 bases between them. CDR1 SQVTM and CDR2 ANQGSEA come from the germline V gene. The CDR3: CSAYRGLNTGELFF. The DNA of the CDR3 is TGCAGCGCCTATAGGGGCCTGAACACCGGGGAGCTGTTTTTT.

This chain uses TRBV27 with TRBJ1-1; perhaps TRBD1 as D (5 bases). This CDR3 spans 13 amino acids. Trimming took 4 bases from V and 10 from J, leaving 16 bases between them. CDR1 is MNHEY, CDR2 SMNVEV, per germline (reference sequence). The CDR3 sequence: CASSSSGPGGAFF. DNA for the CDR3: TGTGCCAGCAGTTCGTCGGGACCCGGGGGAGCTTTCTTT.

The chain employs TRBV12-3 or TRBV12-4 and TRBJ1-6; 9 bases align to TRBD1. CDR3 length: 15 residues. J was trimmed by 9 bases and V by 3 bases; bases with no gene match: 6. The CDR3 DNA sequence: TGTGCCAGCAGTTTCCGGACAGGGGCGAGTTCACCCCTCCACTTT. Amino acids: CASSFRTGASSPLHF.

CDR3 in amino acids: CASSLIGSGGPNTEAFF. In nucleotides, the CDR3 is TGCGCCAGCAGCTTGATCGGTTCAGGGGGACCGAACACTGAAGCTTTCTTT. V is TRBV5-1 and J is TRBJ1-1, with 7 bases matching TRBD1. The J segment lost 1 base and the V segment lost 1 base, leaving 10 bases of the junction unmatched. Germline V gene sequence: CDR1 SGHRS, CDR2 YFSETQ. The CDR3 covers 17 residues.

The chain couples TRBV3-1 to TRBJ2-3; 9 positions match TRBD2. There are 16 residues in the CDR3. J gave up 4 bases and V 2 bases, and 7 bases lay outside the gene matches. Germline V gene sequence: CDR1 LGHDT, CDR2 YNNKEL (reference sequence). In DNA form, the CDR3 reads TGTGCCAGCAGCCAATTAGCGGGAGTAGGCGCAGATACGCAGTATTTT. Translated, it gives CASSQLAGVGADTQYF.

V gene TRBV7-9 combines with J gene TRBJ2-1, with 7 bases that match TRBD2. After removal of 5 bases from V and 0 bases from J, the junction contained 10 bases not matched to a gene. The CDR3 contains 17 residues. Per germline, CDR1 SEHNR and CDR2 FQNEAQ (reference sequence). CDR3 DNA sequence: TGTGCCAGCAGCCCTCCGGGACTATCAAGCTCCTACAATGAGCAGTTCTTC. This codes for CASSPPGLSSSYNEQFF.

This clonotype was counted only a few times. The chain employs TRBV2 and TRBJ2-1; D perhaps matches TRBD2 (5 bases). V lost 6 bases to trimming and J lost 3 bases, with 9 bases between them. The CDR3 runs to 13 residues. The V gene's germline CDR1 is SNHLY and CDR2 FYNNEI. CDR3 in amino acids: CASSQTSYNEQFF. The CDR3 bases are TGTGCCAGCAGCCAAACTAGCTACAATGAGCAGTTCTTC. Full variable domain (outside the CDR3, taken from reference TRBV2 and TRBJ2-1): EPEVTQTPSHQVTQMGQEVILRCVPISNHLYFYWYRQILGQKVEFLVSFYNNEISEKSEIFDDQFSVERPDGSNFTLKIRSTKLEDSAMYFCASSQTSYNEQFFGPGTRLTVL.